Listed below are T cell receptor beta chains from one sample, sequenced in a study of OX40 agonist ivuxolimab in advanced cancers. Repertoires were generated with immunoSEQ multiplex PCR, while TCRdb's copy carries only in-frame clones and drops some. The table has around 60,000 clones, under 90% seen once. Sequencing used CD4+ or CD8+ T cells sorted from blood, obtained in a trial of the OX40 agonist ivuxolimab. The receptors shown here come from an adult with an advanced solid tumor such as melanoma, head and neck, liver or kidney cancer. The CDR3 runs from the conserved cysteine through the conserved F or W. Each record gives: clone size, D gene, V gene, J gene, CDR3 DNA, CDR3 protein. The D gene is left open where the match is weak. Some rows have no size entry. The others give once, few or many, or a class for an expanded clone.

clone size: .; D gene: .; V gene: TRBV5-4; J gene: TRBJ1-4; CDR3 DNA: TGTGCCAGCAGCGGAGGTTTTAGGGAAAAACTGTTTTTT; CDR3 protein: CASSGGFREKLFF
clone size: .; D gene: .; V gene: TRBV5-6; J gene: TRBJ2-5; CDR3 DNA: TGTGCCAGCAGCTTGGGACTGATTCAAGAGACCCAGTACTTC; CDR3 protein: CASSLGLIQETQYF
clone size: .; D gene: .; V gene: TRBV28; J gene: TRBJ1-1; CDR3 DNA: TGTGCCTGCTCGCGCCCGGACTTACCTGAAGCTTTCTTT; CDR3 protein: CACSRPDLPEAFF
clone size: .; D gene: TRBD1; V gene: TRBV11-3; J gene: TRBJ1-1; CDR3 DNA: TGTGCCAGCAGCCGGGACAGGGGTGAAGCTTTCTTT; CDR3 protein: CASSRDRGEAFF
clone size: .; D gene: .; V gene: TRBV7-3; J gene: TRBJ1-4; CDR3 DNA: TGTGCCAGCAGCTTAACCCGAGGTGAAAAACTGTTTTTT; CDR3 protein: CASSLTRGEKLFF
clone size: .; D gene: .; V gene: TRBV5-5; J gene: TRBJ2-7; CDR3 DNA: TGTGCCAGCAGCTTCGGACAGGGAGGGGTCTACGAGCAGTACTTC; CDR3 protein: CASSFGQGGVYEQYF
clone size: .; D gene: .; V gene: TRBV30; J gene: TRBJ1-1; CDR3 DNA: TGTGCCTGGAGTGGAGGGGGGGCGAACACTGAAGCTTTCTTT; CDR3 protein: CAWSGGGANTEAFF
clone size: few; D gene: .; V gene: TRBV9; J gene: TRBJ1-4; CDR3 DNA: TGTGCCAGCACGGCAGCAACTAATGAAAAACTGTTTTTT; CDR3 protein: CASTAATNEKLFF
clone size: .; D gene: .; V gene: TRBV15; J gene: TRBJ2-7; CDR3 DNA: TGTGCCACCAGCCGGGGAAGCTCCTACGAGCAGTACTTC; CDR3 protein: CATSRGSSYEQYF
clone size: .; D gene: TRBD1; V gene: TRBV6-6; J gene: TRBJ2-1; CDR3 DNA: TGTGCCAGCACTCCCCAGGGGGCTTCGATCAATGAGCAGTTCTTC; CDR3 protein: CASTPQGASINEQFF
clone size: .; D gene: .; V gene: TRBV11-2; J gene: TRBJ2-3; CDR3 DNA: TGTGCCAGCAGCCGACGCCCCGATACGCAGTATTTT; CDR3 protein: CASSRRPDTQYF
clone size: once; D gene: .; V gene: TRBV11-2; J gene: TRBJ1-3; CDR3 DNA: TGTGCCAGCAGCTTAGTTGTCTCTGGAAACACCATATATTTT; CDR3 protein: CASSLVVSGNTIYF
clone size: .; D gene: TRBD2; V gene: TRBV5-1; J gene: TRBJ2-3; CDR3 DNA: TGCGCCAGCAACCTAGCGGGGGGGTGGACAGATACGCAGTATTTT; CDR3 protein: CASNLAGGWTDTQYF
clone size: .; D gene: .; V gene: TRBV28; J gene: TRBJ1-2; CDR3 DNA: TGTGCCAGCAGCCTAAGGGGGGATGGCTACACCTTC; CDR3 protein: CASSLRGDGYTF
clone size: .; D gene: .; V gene: TRBV7-3; J gene: TRBJ2-2; CDR3 DNA: TGTGCCAGCAGCTTATTAGGGACCGCGAACACCGGGGAGCTGTTTTTT; CDR3 protein: CASSLLGTANTGELFF
clone size: .; D gene: TRBD2; V gene: TRBV29-1; J gene: TRBJ2-5; CDR3 DNA: TGCAGCGTTAAAGGGACTAGCGGGGGGGCTGGGGAGACCCAGTACTTC; CDR3 protein: CSVKGTSGGAGETQYF
clone size: .; D gene: TRBD1; V gene: TRBV4-2; J gene: TRBJ1-2; CDR3 DNA: TGTGCCAGCAGCACACAAACAGGGGATGACTATGGCTACACCTTC; CDR3 protein: CASSTQTGDDYGYTF
clone size: .; D gene: .; V gene: TRBV28; J gene: TRBJ2-1; CDR3 DNA: TGTGCCAGCAGTAACCCCGGGACTTCGTGGCAGTTCTTC; CDR3 protein: CASSNPGTSWQFF
clone size: .; D gene: TRBD1; V gene: TRBV6-5; J gene: TRBJ1-2; CDR3 DNA: TGTGCCAGCAGTTGGGACAGAATGGGCTACACCTTC; CDR3 protein: CASSWDRMGYTF
clone size: .; D gene: .; V gene: TRBV19; J gene: TRBJ1-1; CDR3 DNA: TGTGCCAGTAGTATAGCCCGTTACACTGAAGCTTTCTTT; CDR3 protein: CASSIARYTEAFF
clone size: .; D gene: .; V gene: TRBV6-1; J gene: TRBJ2-6; CDR3 DNA: TGTGCCAGCAGCCCAGGGACTGGGGCCAACGTCCTGACTTTC; CDR3 protein: CASSPGTGANVLTF
clone size: .; D gene: TRBD2; V gene: TRBV6-1; J gene: TRBJ2-7; CDR3 DNA: TGTGCCAGCAGTGAGGTAGCCGGACTAGCAATCTACGAGCAGTACTTC; CDR3 protein: CASSEVAGLAIYEQYF
clone size: few; D gene: .; V gene: TRBV30; J gene: TRBJ1-1; CDR3 DNA: TGTGCCATAGAAACCTATGAAGCTTTCTTT; CDR3 protein: CAIETYEAFF
clone size: .; D gene: .; V gene: TRBV7-2; J gene: TRBJ1-5; CDR3 DNA: TGTGCCAGCAGCTTAGACAGGCGTCAGCCCCAGCATTTT; CDR3 protein: CASSLDRRQPQHF
clone size: .; D gene: .; V gene: TRBV6-4; J gene: TRBJ2-3; CDR3 DNA: TGTGCCAGCAGTGTTGGGGGGTTCACAGATACGCAGTATTTT; CDR3 protein: CASSVGGFTDTQYF
clone size: .; D gene: .; V gene: TRBV7-2; J gene: TRBJ2-3; CDR3 DNA: TGTGCCAGCAGCTTAGTGAGGACAGATACGCAGTATTTT; CDR3 protein: CASSLVRTDTQYF
clone size: .; D gene: .; V gene: TRBV23-1; J gene: TRBJ1-5; CDR3 DNA: TGCGCCAGCAGTCCCGGGGCCTCATATAGCAATCAGCCCCAGCATTTT; CDR3 protein: CASSPGASYSNQPQHF
clone size: .; D gene: .; V gene: TRBV11-1; J gene: TRBJ2-2; CDR3 DNA: TGTGCCAGCAGCTTAAGGCGCGACACCGGGGAGCTGTTTTTT; CDR3 protein: CASSLRRDTGELFF
clone size: few; D gene: .; V gene: TRBV30; J gene: TRBJ2-6; CDR3 DNA: TGTGCCTGGAGCGATGGATGGGGGGCCAACGTCCTGACTTTC; CDR3 protein: CAWSDGWGANVLTF
clone size: .; D gene: TRBD2; V gene: TRBV5-4; J gene: TRBJ2-5; CDR3 DNA: TGTGCCAGTCAAAAAGCGGGGGAGACCCAGTACTTC; CDR3 protein: CASQKAGETQYF
clone size: .; D gene: .; V gene: TRBV2; J gene: TRBJ1-5; CDR3 DNA: TGTGCCAGCAGTGAACTCCGACGGTATAGCAATCAGCCCCAGCATTTT; CDR3 protein: CASSELRRYSNQPQHF